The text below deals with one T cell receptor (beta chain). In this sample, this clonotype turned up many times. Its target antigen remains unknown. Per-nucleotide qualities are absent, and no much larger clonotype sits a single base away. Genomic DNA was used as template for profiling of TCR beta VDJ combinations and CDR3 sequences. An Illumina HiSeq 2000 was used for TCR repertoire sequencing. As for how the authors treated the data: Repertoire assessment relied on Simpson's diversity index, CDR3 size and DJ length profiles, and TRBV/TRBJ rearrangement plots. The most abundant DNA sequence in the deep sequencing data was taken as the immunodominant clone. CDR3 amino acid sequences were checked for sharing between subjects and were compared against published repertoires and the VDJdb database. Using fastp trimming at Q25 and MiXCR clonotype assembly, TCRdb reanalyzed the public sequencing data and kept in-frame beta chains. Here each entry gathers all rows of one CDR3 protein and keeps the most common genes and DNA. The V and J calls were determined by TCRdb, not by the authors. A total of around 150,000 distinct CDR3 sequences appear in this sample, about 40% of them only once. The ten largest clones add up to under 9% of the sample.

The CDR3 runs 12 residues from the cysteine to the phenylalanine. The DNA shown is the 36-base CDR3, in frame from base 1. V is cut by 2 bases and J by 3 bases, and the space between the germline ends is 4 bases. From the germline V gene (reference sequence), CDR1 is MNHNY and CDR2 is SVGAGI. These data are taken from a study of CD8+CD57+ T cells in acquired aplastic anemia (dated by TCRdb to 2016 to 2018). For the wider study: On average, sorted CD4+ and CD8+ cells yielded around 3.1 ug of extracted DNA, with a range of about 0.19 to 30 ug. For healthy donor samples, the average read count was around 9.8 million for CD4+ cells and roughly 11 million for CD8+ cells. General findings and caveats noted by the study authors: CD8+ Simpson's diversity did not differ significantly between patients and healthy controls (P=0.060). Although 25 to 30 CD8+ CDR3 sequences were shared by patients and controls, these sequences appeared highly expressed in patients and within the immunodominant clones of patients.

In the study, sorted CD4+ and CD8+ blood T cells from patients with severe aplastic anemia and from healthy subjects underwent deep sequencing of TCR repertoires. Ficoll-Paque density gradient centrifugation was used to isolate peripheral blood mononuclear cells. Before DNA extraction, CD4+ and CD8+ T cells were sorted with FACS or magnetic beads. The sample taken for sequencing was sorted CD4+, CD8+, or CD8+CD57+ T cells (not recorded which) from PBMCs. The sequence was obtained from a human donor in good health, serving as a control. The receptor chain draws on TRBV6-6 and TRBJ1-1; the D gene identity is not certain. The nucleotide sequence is TGTGCCAGCAGTTACGTGGACACTGAAGCTTTCTTT. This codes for CASSYVDTEAFF.